A selection of T cell receptor beta chains follows, all from one sample in a study of Tregs in tolerant kidney transplant recipients. Measured with immunoSEQ multiplex PCR; TCRdb has only the in-frame clones, and not every one. Of some 57,000 clones detected, roughly nine tenths appear once; the ten largest clones hold 15%. Sequences were derived from CD8+ T cells from blood (PBMCs), sampled 24 months after the transplant. These receptors all come from a human patient who received a combined kidney and bone marrow transplant. Some T cells here may be from the graft donor. The CDR3 runs from the conserved cysteine through the conserved F or W. Fields, in order: V gene, J gene, CDR3 protein.

V gene: TRBV4-1; J gene: TRBJ1-1; CDR3 protein: CASSQLGRGRSEAFF
V gene: TRBV10-3; J gene: TRBJ1-5; CDR3 protein: CASSTGAPGQPQHF
V gene: TRBV4-3; J gene: TRBJ2-2; CDR3 protein: CASSQVNVLGGSTGELFF
V gene: TRBV4-3; J gene: TRBJ2-5; CDR3 protein: CASSQVIEETQYF
V gene: TRBV5-4; J gene: TRBJ1-5; CDR3 protein: CASSHRTGGNHQPQHF
V gene: TRBV4-3; J gene: TRBJ1-6; CDR3 protein: CASSQDSTTGYNSPLHF
V gene: TRBV6-4; J gene: TRBJ2-7; CDR3 protein: CASGGQGASSYEQYF
V gene: TRBV4-3; J gene: TRBJ2-2; CDR3 protein: CASSQEFGTSVYHTGELFF
V gene: TRBV27; J gene: TRBJ1-1; CDR3 protein: CASRSSVNTEAFF
V gene: TRBV4-1; J gene: TRBJ1-5; CDR3 protein: CASSQDRGRNQPQHF
V gene: TRBV19; J gene: TRBJ1-6; CDR3 protein: CASSIAPGGNSPLHF
V gene: TRBV27; J gene: TRBJ2-3; CDR3 protein: CASSWGLAGPATQYF
V gene: TRBV5-1; J gene: TRBJ2-7; CDR3 protein: CASSFRDSYEQYF
V gene: TRBV6-1; J gene: TRBJ2-7; CDR3 protein: CASSERTGGAYEQYF
V gene: TRBV7-9; J gene: .; CDR3 protein: CASSLDFTVVVEQYF
V gene: TRBV5-4; J gene: TRBJ2-3; CDR3 protein: CASSLGLLAGLTDTQYF
V gene: TRBV4-1; J gene: TRBJ2-6; CDR3 protein: CASSQGPIAGANVLTF
V gene: TRBV28; J gene: TRBJ2-1; CDR3 protein: CASARWGDNEQFF
V gene: TRBV29-1; J gene: TRBJ2-7; CDR3 protein: CSVVQGYEQYF
V gene: TRBV15; J gene: TRBJ2-3; CDR3 protein: CATSRGLLAENTDTQYF
V gene: TRBV5-4; J gene: TRBJ1-1; CDR3 protein: CASRTTGAEEEAFF
V gene: TRBV27; J gene: TRBJ2-5; CDR3 protein: CASSPGVAGGETQYF
V gene: TRBV19; J gene: TRBJ1-6; CDR3 protein: CASSIGWGGSPLHF
V gene: TRBV5-4; J gene: TRBJ2-7; CDR3 protein: CASSLAQGGEQYF
V gene: TRBV5-6; J gene: TRBJ1-5; CDR3 protein: CASSYGTVDQPQHF
V gene: TRBV7-9; J gene: TRBJ2-1; CDR3 protein: CASSLEGVTYNEQFF
V gene: TRBV9; J gene: TRBJ1-3; CDR3 protein: CASSDPADRVSGNTIYF
V gene: TRBV28; J gene: TRBJ1-4; CDR3 protein: CASNTPSTLLFF
V gene: TRBV6-5; J gene: TRBJ1-2; CDR3 protein: CASRGQGNYGYTF
V gene: TRBV6-1; J gene: TRBJ1-1; CDR3 protein: CATQGAPEAFF
V gene: TRBV7-3; J gene: TRBJ2-2; CDR3 protein: CASSLTLGDSTGELFF
V gene: TRBV9; J gene: TRBJ1-1; CDR3 protein: CASSARTGMATEAFF
V gene: TRBV7-7; J gene: TRBJ2-3; CDR3 protein: CASSRLGTDTQYF
V gene: TRBV19; J gene: TRBJ2-3; CDR3 protein: CATDRGTDTQYF
V gene: TRBV6-6; J gene: TRBJ1-3; CDR3 protein: CASSYRGRGNTIYF
V gene: TRBV15; J gene: TRBJ2-7; CDR3 protein: CATSRDRDRGSLQQYF
V gene: TRBV5-5; J gene: TRBJ1-6; CDR3 protein: CASSLGDTSPLHF
V gene: TRBV5-4; J gene: TRBJ2-3; CDR3 protein: CASSLYETLAGTDTQYF
V gene: TRBV28; J gene: TRBJ2-3; CDR3 protein: CASSLRVADTQYF
V gene: TRBV7-9; J gene: TRBJ2-5; CDR3 protein: CASSLGWAEKETQYF
V gene: TRBV25-1; J gene: TRBJ2-2; CDR3 protein: CASSDSENTGELFF
V gene: TRBV19; J gene: TRBJ2-1; CDR3 protein: CASRTTSWSYNEQFF
V gene: TRBV2; J gene: TRBJ2-1; CDR3 protein: CASSEIGTPSDNEQFF
V gene: TRBV10-2; J gene: TRBJ2-1; CDR3 protein: CASRSPSSYNEQFF
V gene: TRBV19; J gene: TRBJ2-7; CDR3 protein: CATRSTGAYEQYF
V gene: TRBV11-3; J gene: TRBJ2-1; CDR3 protein: CASSLGGGLMSSYNEQFF
V gene: TRBV13; J gene: TRBJ2-3; CDR3 protein: CASSLSGRTDTQYF
V gene: TRBV28; J gene: TRBJ2-1; CDR3 protein: CASSSPLAGAPYNEQFF
V gene: TRBV28; J gene: TRBJ1-2; CDR3 protein: CASSLGGVYGYTF
V gene: TRBV13; J gene: TRBJ1-5; CDR3 protein: CASSLGRTGGQESNQPQHF
V gene: TRBV4-2; J gene: TRBJ1-1; CDR3 protein: CASSQVGENTEAFF
V gene: TRBV7-2; J gene: TRBJ2-7; CDR3 protein: CASIPLAGGLEQYF
V gene: TRBV7-6; J gene: TRBJ2-1; CDR3 protein: CASRLQGSGGGTYNEQFF